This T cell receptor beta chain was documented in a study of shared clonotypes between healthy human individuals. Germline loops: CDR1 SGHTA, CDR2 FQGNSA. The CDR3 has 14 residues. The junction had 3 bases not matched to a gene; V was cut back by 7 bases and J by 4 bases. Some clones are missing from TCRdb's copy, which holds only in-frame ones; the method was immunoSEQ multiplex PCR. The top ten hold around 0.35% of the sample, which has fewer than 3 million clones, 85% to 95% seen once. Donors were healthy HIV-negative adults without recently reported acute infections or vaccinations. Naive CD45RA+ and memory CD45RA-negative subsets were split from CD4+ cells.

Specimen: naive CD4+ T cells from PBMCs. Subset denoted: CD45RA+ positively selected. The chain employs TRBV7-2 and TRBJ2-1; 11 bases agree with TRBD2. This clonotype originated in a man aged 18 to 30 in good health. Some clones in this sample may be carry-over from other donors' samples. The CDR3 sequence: CASITSGGYNEQFF. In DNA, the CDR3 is TGTGCCAGCATCACTAGCGGGGGATACAATGAGCAGTTCTTC.